A single sample gave rise to the 31 T cell receptor beta chains below, sequenced in a study of cytomegalovirus exposure and HLA in healthy donors. The primer mix had 60 Vbeta and 13 Jbeta primers. Generated by immunoSEQ multiplex PCR, the TCRdb table keeps only in-frame clones and is missing some. Seen here are some 200,000 clones, roughly four fifths observed once, and the top ten hold about 1.4%. The sequenced sample was PBMCs. The receptors were sampled from a girl aged 5 to 17 in good health and CMV-seronegative.

The rearrangement links TRBV28 to TRBJ2-7, with 9 bases matching TRBD2. CDR1 and CDR2 from the germline V gene are MDHEN and SYDVKM. The CDR3 consists of 15 residues. Losses at the gene ends were 8 bases for V and 2 bases for J; bases not matched to a gene: 10. The CDR3 bases are TGTGCCAGCGCCCCGTGGGCGGGAGGGCCCTACGAGCAGTACTTC. Protein sequence: CASAPWAGGPYEQYF.

The rearrangement links TRBV4-3 to TRBJ1-1; a possible D gene is TRBD1 (6 bases). Germline loops: CDR1 LGHNA, CDR2 YSLEER. V lost 6 bases and J lost 1, with 12 bases in between. The CDR3 loop spans 14 amino acids. Written as DNA, the CDR3 is TGCGCCAGCAGTCAGGGGCTGGAGAACACTGAAGCTTTCTTT. Protein product: CASSQGLENTEAFF.

The rearrangement links TRBV30 to TRBJ1-1; TRBD1 matches 8 bases. Germline V gives CDR1 GTSNPN, CDR2 SVGIG (reference sequence). V lost 2 bases, J lost 4 bases, and 6 bases stayed unmatched. The CDR3 loop spans 14 amino acids. CDR3: CAWSFRGLGTEAFF. DNA of the CDR3: TGTGCCTGGAGTTTCAGGGGGCTCGGCACTGAAGCTTTCTTT. Full variable domain (outside the CDR3, taken from reference TRBV30 and TRBJ1-1): SQTIHQWPATLVQPVGSPLSLECTVEGTSNPNLYWYRQAAGRGLQLLFYSVGIGQISSEVPQNLSASRPQDRQFILSSKKLLLSDSGFYLCAWSFRGLGTEAFFGQGTRLTVV.

V usage is TRBV7-6 and J usage is TRBJ1-5; TRBD1 agrees at 7 bases. This CDR3 has 14 amino acids. The V gene end was trimmed by 5 bases and the J gene end by 4 bases; junction bases not matched to a gene: 5. Germline lookup yields CDR1 SGHVS and CDR2 FNYEAQ. CDR3 DNA sequence: TGTGCCAGCAGCCCAGGCAGGGGGAATCAGCCCCAGCATTTT. Amino acid sequence: CASSPGRGNQPQHF. The whole variable domain, filled in from reference TRBV7-6 and TRBJ1-5, reads GAGVSQSPRYKVTKRGQDVALRCDPISGHVSLYWYRQALGQGPEFLTYFNYEAQQDKSGLPNDRFSAERPEGSISTLTIQRTEQRDSAMYRCASSPGRGNQPQHFGDGTRLSIL.

The CDR3 is CATSREWNSAYEQYF. CDR3 coding DNA: TGTGCCACCAGCAGAGAGTGGAATAGCGCCTACGAGCAGTACTTC. V and J are TRBV15 and TRBJ2-7; TRBD2 is a possible D gene (5 bases). Per the germline V gene, CDR1 is LNHNV and CDR2 is YYDKDF (reference sequence). The CDR3 is made up of 15 amino acids. The ends were cut back, 0 bases at V and 2 bases at J, with 11 bases in the middle.

V usage is TRBV19 and J usage is TRBJ2-1, with TRBD1 matching 7 bases. There are 13 residues in the CDR3. Per the germline V gene, CDR1 is LNHDA and CDR2 is SQIVND (reference sequence). Unmatched junction bases numbered 6, after V lost 7 bases and J lost 6 bases. The CDR3 sequence: CASNEGAVNEQFF. As DNA, the CDR3 is TGTGCCAGTAACGAGGGGGCGGTCAATGAGCAGTTCTTC.

The CDR3 DNA reads as TGCGCCAGCAGCCTAAGACAGGTCTCCTACAATGAGCAGTTCTTC. Translating gives CASSLRQVSYNEQFF. The chain has TRBV5-1 and TRBJ2-1; perhaps TRBD1 as D (6 bases). V dropped 4 bases and J dropped 0 bases, with 11 bases sitting between them. Germline loops: CDR1 SGHRS, CDR2 YFSETQ. The CDR3 loop spans 15 amino acids.

This clone was counted once. The chain joins TRBV7-2 to TRBJ2-7; D is possibly TRBD1 (6 bases). V lost 6 bases to trimming and J lost 0 bases, with 9 bases between them. The CDR3 is 13 residues long. Looked up from germline, CDR1 is SGHTA and CDR2 is FQGNSA. The CDR3 reads CASRMGHSYEQYF. The CDR3 DNA is TGTGCCAGCAGAATGGGACACTCCTACGAGCAGTACTTC.

A word on this clone: Other DNA sequences in the sample encode the same CDR3. The chain links TRBV6-4 to TRBJ2-1, with a possible D match to TRBD2 (6 bases). Germline CDR1 and CDR2: MRHNA and SNTAGT. V lost 0 bases to trimming and J lost 1 base, with 7 bases between them. This CDR3 is built from 15 residues. CDR3 nucleotides: TGTGCCAGCAGTGACTCGGCGGGGTCCTACAATGAGCAGTTCTTC. It yields the protein CASSDSAGSYNEQFF.

The CDR3 DNA is TGTGCCAGCCTATGGGGGGTCTCCACTACCGGGGAGCTGTTTTTT. Translating gives CASLWGVSTTGELFF. This rearrangement joins TRBV11-2 to TRBJ2-2, with D possibly TRBD2 on 6 matching bases. Looked up from germline, CDR1 is SGHAT and CDR2 is FQNNGV. Trimming took 8 bases from V and 5 from J, leaving 18 bases between them. This CDR3 is built from 15 residues.

The rearrangement joins TRBV6-5 to TRBJ2-2; 11 nucleotides line up with TRBD2. The CDR3 covers 15 residues. The V gene end was trimmed by 0 bases and the J gene end by 6 bases; junction bases not matched to a gene: 0. The germline gives CDR1 MNHEY, CDR2 SVGAGI. CDR3 DNA sequence: TGTGCCAGCAGTTACTCGGGACTAGCGGCCGGGGAGCTGTTTTTT. This gives the protein CASSYSGLAAGELFF.

The chain uses TRBV6-5 and TRBJ1-1; D gene unclear. V was clipped by 3 bases and J by 1 base, with 6 bases between them. Germline V CDR1 and CDR2: MNHEY, SVGAGI. The CDR3 loop spans 13 amino acids. CDR3: CASSYEGNTEAFF. CDR3 nucleotide sequence: TGTGCCAGCAGTTATGAGGGGAACACTGAAGCTTTCTTT.

V usage is TRBV28 and J usage is TRBJ1-2, with D perhaps matching TRBD1 (5 bases). The CDR3 runs to 17 residues. The germline CDR1 and CDR2 sequences are MDHEN and SYDVKM. Trimming removed 5 bases from V and 4 bases from J, with 23 bases in between. In DNA, the CDR3 is TGTGCCAGCAGTCCCCGGGTAGGGAGGGGAGGGATCTATGGCTACACCTTC. Translating gives CASSPRVGRGGIYGYTF.

The gene calls are TRBV2 and TRBJ1-5, with 7 bases fitting TRBD1. The CDR3 extends over 15 amino acids. Germline values: CDR1 SNHLY, CDR2 FYNNEI. V lost 7 bases, J lost 4 bases, and 10 bases stayed unmatched. This CDR3 reads CASNPQGLGNQPQHF. The DNA of the CDR3 is TGTGCCAGCAACCCACAGGGGCTAGGTAATCAGCCCCAGCATTTT. The entire variable domain, with the rest obtained from reference TRBV2 and TRBJ1-5, is as follows: EPEVTQTPSHQVTQMGQEVILRCVPISNHLYFYWYRQILGQKVEFLVSFYNNEISEKSEIFDDQFSVERPDGSNFTLKIRSTKLEDSAMYFCASNPQGLGNQPQHFGDGTRLSIL.

The chain employs TRBV5-1 and TRBJ1-1, with TRBD1 matching 8 bases. The length of the CDR3 is 18 residues. CDR1 SGHRS and CDR2 YFSETQ come from the germline V gene. J gave up 3 bases and V 2 bases, and 15 bases lay outside the gene matches. The CDR3 protein is CASSFAGGAGGDDTEAFF. The DNA of the CDR3 is TGCGCCAGCAGCTTCGCAGGGGGCGCAGGCGGGGACGACACTGAAGCTTTCTTT.

The V gene is TRBV5-1, the J gene TRBJ1-1, with 8 bases fitting TRBD1. Germline V gives CDR1 SGHRS, CDR2 YFSETQ. Trimming cost V 3 bases and J 6 bases; bases outside gene matches: 7. The CDR3 is 14 residues long. The CDR3 DNA sequence: TGCGCCAGCAGCTCACAACAGGGGGAGGCTGAAGCTTTCTTT. Translated, it gives CASSSQQGEAEAFF.

The chain joins TRBV7-9 to TRBJ1-2, with 8 bases lining up with TRBD1. The junction had 8 bases not matched to a gene; V was cut back by 3 bases and J by 5 bases. The CDR3 is 15 amino acids. The germline V gene encodes CDR1 SEHNR and CDR2 FQNEAQ (reference sequence). CDR3 nucleotides: TGTGCCAGCAGCTTGAACAGGGGGATCAGATATGGCTACACCTTC. This translates into CASSLNRGIRYGYTF.

The chain employs TRBV6-5 and TRBJ2-1; a weak D match, TRBD1 (6 bases). Germline CDR1 MNHEY, CDR2 SVGAGI. CDR3 length equals 16 residues. The V gene lost 4 bases and the J gene lost 8 bases, with 21 bases spanning the gap. CDR3 protein: CASSSPTGTPRDEQFF. The CDR3 nucleotides read TGTGCCAGCAGTTCCCCCACCGGGACACCGAGGGATGAGCAGTTCTTC.

The chain links TRBV18 to TRBJ1-5; D perhaps matches TRBD1 (5 bases). The CDR3 extends over 18 amino acids. The V end was cut by 4 bases, the J end by 5 bases, with 24 bases between. CDR1 is KGHSH and CDR2 is LQKENI in the germline V gene. The CDR3 DNA sequence: TGTGCCAGCTCACTTTTTCGCAGAGGGACTCGCACGGATCAGCCCCAGCATTTT. Translating it yields CASSLFRRGTRTDQPQHF.

The chain has TRBV6-5 and TRBJ1-3; D is ambiguous. The CDR3 runs 12 residues. Germline CDR1 and CDR2: MNHEY and SVGAGI. The ends were cut back, 0 bases at V and 8 bases at J, with 5 bases in the middle. The CDR3 DNA is TGTGCCAGCAGTTACTCAGGAGACACCATATATTTT. Residues: CASSYSGDTIYF.

This clone was counted a single time. The J gene is TRBJ1-2, the V gene TRBV14; weak D call: TRBD1 (5 bases). Germline V gene lookup returns CDR1 SGHDN and CDR2 FVKESK. The CDR3 length is 14 residues. The V and J ends lost 1 base and 4 bases respectively, with 10 bases between them. CDR3 in amino acids: CASSQVGRVYGYTF. The CDR3 DNA is TGTGCCAGCAGCCAAGTCGGCAGGGTCTATGGCTACACCTTC.

The chain carries TRBV5-5 and TRBJ2-6; D gene unclear. V was shortened by 2 bases and J by 0 bases, with 6 bases between the two germline ends. Looked up from germline, CDR1 is SGHKS and CDR2 is YYEKEE (reference sequence). The CDR3 has 15 residues. As DNA, the CDR3 is TGTGCCAGCAGCTTTATTCTCTCTGGGGCCAACGTCCTGACTTTC. Its protein is CASSFILSGANVLTF.

The chain employs TRBV18 and TRBJ1-5; D gene unclear. This CDR3 region has 16 residues. V lost 0 bases and J lost 3, with 12 bases in between. Per germline, CDR1 KGHSH and CDR2 LQKENI. The CDR3 DNA is TGTGCCAGCTCACCACCGGAACAGACGGACAATCAGCCCCAGCATTTT. Its translation: CASSPPEQTDNQPQHF.

V is TRBV9 and J is TRBJ2-3; 12 bases are a match to TRBD2. Germline V gene lookup returns CDR1 SGDLS and CDR2 YYNGEE. There are 17 residues in the CDR3. The V and J ends lost 0 bases and 3 bases, in that order; junction bases with no gene match: 5. Here the CDR3 DNA reads TGTGCCAGCAGCGTAGTTCCTAGCGGGAGGGCAACAGATACGCAGTATTTT. Amino acids: CASSVVPSGRATDTQYF.

The chain is built from TRBV15 and TRBJ2-1; 10 nucleotides agree with TRBD1. The CDR3 is made up of 17 amino acids. J was trimmed by 6 bases and V by 3 bases; bases with no gene match: 11. Germline V gene sequence: CDR1 LNHNV, CDR2 YYDKDF (reference sequence). The CDR3 loop reads CATSSDAGQGLLNEQFF. CDR3 coding DNA: TGTGCCACCAGCAGCGATGCGGGACAGGGGCTCCTCAATGAGCAGTTCTTC.

The chain links TRBV2 to TRBJ1-5; no firm D call. Trimming took off 6 bases at V and 2 bases at J, with 20 bases between the two ends. The CDR3 sequence is 17 residues long. CDR1 is SNHLY, CDR2 FYNNEI, per germline. In DNA form, the CDR3 reads TGTGCCAGCAGCCTTAAGTGGGCCGGGGAGGGCAATCAGCCCCAGCATTTT. The encoded protein is CASSLKWAGEGNQPQHF.

The chain carries TRBV6-5 and TRBJ2-7, with D tentatively TRBD1 (6 bases). The germline V and J ends were trimmed by 4 bases and 6 bases, with 13 bases remaining between them. The CDR3 consists of 13 residues. The germline gives CDR1 MNHEY, CDR2 SVGAGI. This chain's CDR3 is CASSFRGTGEQYF. CDR3 in DNA: TGTGCCAGCAGTTTTAGGGGGACGGGCGAGCAGTACTTC.

CDR3 sequence: CASSLEGAGVQYF. The DNA for the CDR3 is TGTGCCAGCAGCTTAGAGGGGGCTGGAGTGCAGTACTTC. The chain links TRBV7-9 to TRBJ2-7; 7 nucleotides match TRBD1. The CDR3 contains 13 residues. CDR1 and CDR2 from the germline V gene are SEHNR and FQNEAQ (reference sequence). V was clipped by 1 base and J by 9 bases; unmatched bases: 6.

Comment on this clone: This CDR3 is also generated by other DNA sequences in the sample. The J gene is TRBJ1-5, the V gene TRBV20-1, with D hard to call. Germline CDR1 and CDR2: DFQATT and SNEGSKA (reference sequence). The CDR3 is made up of 11 amino acids. V was pared by 5 bases and J by 7 bases, with 9 bases between. The CDR3 here is CSASGGQPQHF. The CDR3 DNA reads as TGCAGTGCTTCGGGAGGGCAGCCCCAGCATTTT.

V and J are TRBV28 and TRBJ2-5; D ambiguous. V lost 1 base, J lost 4 bases, and 10 bases lay in between. CDR3 length equals 14 residues. Germline V CDR1 and CDR2: MDHEN, SYDVKM. The CDR3 DNA sequence: TGTGCCAGCAGTTTATCGAGAGTCGGAGAGACCCAGTACTTC. Translation: CASSLSRVGETQYF. The full variable domain, rest sourced from reference TRBV28 and TRBJ2-5, is DVKVTQSSRYLVKRTGEKVFLECVQDMDHENMFWYRQDPGLGLRLIYFSYDVKMKEKGDIPEGYSVSREKKERFSLILESASTNQTSMYLCASSLSRVGETQYFGPGTRLLVL.

This clone was counted only a few times. The chain links TRBV4-2 to TRBJ1-2; D is perhaps TRBD1 (6 bases). This CDR3 contains 16 residues. Trimming cost V 0 bases and J 3 bases, with 14 bases left between them. Germline assignment: CDR1 LGHNA and CDR2 YNFKEQ. CDR3 amino acids: CASSQDRGGIDYGYTF. The DNA for the CDR3 is TGTGCCAGCAGCCAAGATAGAGGGGGTATCGACTATGGCTACACCTTC.